The entry below describes one T cell receptor beta chain. No antigen is known for it. Primers: 60 Vbeta forward and 13 Jbeta reverse. The repertoire was sequenced with immunoSEQ multiplex PCR; TCRdb's copy has only in-frame clones and lacks some. The sample contains about 190,000 clones, roughly 80% of which appear only once. The sample comes from a study of cytomegalovirus exposure and HLA in healthy donors. Study outcomes and limitations: Later on, an analysis showed TCR association rates differing by HLA locus, with DRB1 the most and HLA-C the fewest. Later analysis demonstrated an association between a missense DCLRE1C variant and TCR beta V- and J-gene trimming. Reported findings show TCR beta sequences accurately forecast HLA-A and HLA-B alleles in most subjects. Earlier analysis looked at TCR beta V segments, and most were productive about 90% or about 30% of the time.

CDR3 length: 19 amino acids. Germline lookup yields CDR1 SEHNR and CDR2 FQNEAQ (reference sequence). Trimming cost V 2 bases and J 0 bases, with 19 bases left between them. The clonotype originates from a woman between 18 and 29 years old in good health and CMV-seronegative. The material sequenced was PBMCs. This chain links TRBV7-9 with TRBJ1-4; D gene unclear. CDR3: CASSLPETDFYATNEKLFF. In DNA form, the CDR3 reads TGTGCCAGCAGCTTACCGGAGACGGATTTCTATGCAACTAATGAAAAACTGTTTTTT.